This passage covers 4 T cell receptor beta chains from one sample sequenced in a study of blood T cell repertoires in COVID-19 (TCRdb year 2020). Library preparation employed the immunoSEQ multiplex PCR assay. Sourced from immuneACCESS, this table was stored by TCRdb with only in-frame sequences that have V and J called. A share of the clones is absent; for the studies checked, an unresolved V gene accounts for under half, and the remainder has no known explanation. The sample contains more than 110,000 clones, about nine tenths of them found a single time. The ten biggest clones cover around 4.5% of the sample. Sequencing used PBMCs or T cells enriched from blood (not recorded which). Every receptor here comes from a man aged 45-65 years who had recovered from COVID-19.

The rearrangement links TRBV9 to TRBJ1-1, with D possibly matching TRBD1 (6 bases). Trimming took off 2 bases at V and 7 bases at J, with 9 bases between the two ends. CDR1 and CDR2 from the germline V gene are SGDLS and YYNGEE. CDR3 length: 12 amino acids. CDR3 sequence (DNA): TGTGCCAGCAGCGTGACAGGATATGAAGCTTTCTTT. It codes for CASSVTGYEAFF.

The CDR3 DNA is TGTGCCAGCAGGGCGGCAGGGGTACGCAATCAGCCCCAGCATTTT. Amino acids: CASRAAGVRNQPQHF. The rearrangement uses TRBV27 and TRBJ1-5, with a weak D call TRBD1 (6 bases). This CDR3 region has 15 residues. In germline, CDR1 is MNHEY, CDR2 SMNVEV (reference sequence). The V end lost 6 bases, the J end lost 2 bases, and 14 bases lay between the germline ends.

This chain connects TRBV9 to TRBJ2-3, with 10 bases that match TRBD1. The germline CDR1 and CDR2 sequences are SGDLS and YYNGEE. V was clipped by 3 bases and J by 4 bases; unmatched bases: 5. The CDR3 runs to 15 residues. The CDR3 DNA reads TGTGCCAGCAGCGGATCCGGGACAGGGGCAGATACGCAGTATTTT. Amino acids: CASSGSGTGADTQYF. Full variable domain (rest looked up from reference TRBV9 and TRBJ2-3): DSGVTQTPKHLITATGQRVTLRCSPRSGDLSVYWYQQSLDQGLQFLIQYYNGEERAKGNILERFSAQQFPDLHSELNLSSLELGDSALYFCASSGSGTGADTQYFGPGTRLTVL.

The chain has TRBV6-2 or TRBV6-3 and TRBJ2-1, with D hard to call. Trimming took 4 bases from V and 6 from J, leaving 4 bases between them. Per the germline V gene, CDR1 is MNHEY and CDR2 is SVGEGT. The CDR3 extends over 11 amino acids. CDR3 DNA: TGTGCCAGCAGTTCCCTCAATGAGCAGTTCTTC. It specifies CASSSLNEQFF.